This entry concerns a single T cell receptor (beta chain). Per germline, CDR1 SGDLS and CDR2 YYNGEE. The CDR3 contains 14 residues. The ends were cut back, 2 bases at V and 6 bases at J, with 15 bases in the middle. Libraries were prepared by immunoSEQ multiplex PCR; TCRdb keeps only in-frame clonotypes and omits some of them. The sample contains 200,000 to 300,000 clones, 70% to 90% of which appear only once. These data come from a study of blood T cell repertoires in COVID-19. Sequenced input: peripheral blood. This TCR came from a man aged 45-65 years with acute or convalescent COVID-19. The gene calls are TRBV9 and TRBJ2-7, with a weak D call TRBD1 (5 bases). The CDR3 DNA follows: TGTGCCAGCAGCGTCGAACAGGTCACCGGCGAGCAGTACTTC. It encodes CASSVEQVTGEQYF. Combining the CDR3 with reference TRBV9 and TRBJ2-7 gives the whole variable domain DSGVTQTPKHLITATGQRVTLRCSPRSGDLSVYWYQQSLDQGLQFLIQYYNGEERAKGNILERFSAQQFPDLHSELNLSSLELGDSALYFCASSVEQVTGEQYFGPGTRLTVT.